What follows are 12 T cell receptor beta chains derived from one specimen sequenced in a study of T cell responses to AZD1222 COVID-19 vaccine (dated by TCRdb to 2020 to 2022). Libraries came from the immunoSEQ multiplex PCR assay. TCRdb provides this immuneACCESS table in a form limited to in-frame rearrangements. Some clones are lacking; in checked studies, under half of them reflect an unresolved V gene, and why the rest are absent is not known. The sample profile shows 150,000 to 180,000 clones; 86% of them were found once. 5.5% to 6% of the sample belongs to the ten largest clones. What the time point label conveys for this sample: baseline before first vaccination. Read against the paper, the sample's treatment or condition label means: meningococcal conjugate vaccine given as trial control. Here the sequenced sample was peripheral blood, taken on day 0 of MenACWY control vaccination. Every receptor here comes from an adult in good health.

The sample holds one count of this clone. This chain connects TRBV7-2 to TRBJ1-5; the D gene is possibly TRBD1 (6 bases). V dropped 2 bases and J dropped 6 bases, with 17 bases sitting between them. This CDR3 has 16 residues. CDR1 SGHTA and CDR2 FQGNSA come from the germline V gene. CDR3 loop: CASSLSGAGVIQPQHF. In DNA form, the CDR3 reads TGTGCCAGCAGCTTATCGGGGGCAGGGGTGATTCAGCCCCAGCATTTT.

This chain links TRBV29-1 with TRBJ1-1, with D perhaps TRBD1 (6 bases). Germline CDR1 is SQVTM and CDR2 is ANQGSEA. The CDR3 runs to 15 residues. V gave up 7 bases and J gave up 4 bases, with 22 bases separating them. This CDR3 is CSERQGRGMGTEAFF. The CDR3 coding sequence is TGCAGCGAACGCCAGGGGCGGGGAATGGGCACTGAAGCTTTCTTT.

The chain is built from TRBV11-3 and TRBJ2-1; perhaps TRBD2 as D (6 bases). Germline V CDR1 and CDR2: SGHNT, YENEEA. V was cut by 1 base and J by 1 base, with 8 bases left in between. This CDR3 comprises 15 residues. The CDR3 region has the DNA TGTGCCAGCAGCTTAGGAGGGAGGTCCTACAATGAGCAGTTCTTC. Translated, it gives CASSLGGRSYNEQFF.

V is TRBV3-1 (or the pseudogene TRBV3-2) and J is TRBJ1-1, with TRBD1 identical over 8 bases. Germline CDR1 is LGHDT and CDR2 is YNNKEL (reference sequence). This CDR3 region has 16 residues. The V segment lost 4 bases and the J segment 4 bases; nucleotides outside the gene matches: 11. The CDR3, as DNA: TGTGCCAGCAGCCGAGGTTCAGGGGGCGAAACCACTGAAGCTTTCTTT. It specifies CASSRGSGGETTEAFF.

The V gene is TRBV27, the J gene TRBJ1-2; 8 bases agree with TRBD1. V shed 4 bases, J shed 5 bases, and the junction held 6 bases outside the gene matches. The CDR3 is made up of 14 amino acids. Germline values: CDR1 MNHEY, CDR2 SMNVEV (reference sequence). The CDR3 reads CASSSTRQGYGYTF. The DNA of the CDR3 is TGTGCCAGCAGTTCCACACGACAGGGGTATGGCTACACCTTC.

Notes on this clone: An end of the junction does not agree with germline; a read error may underlie this. The chain uses TRBV4-2 and TRBJ2-1, with D possibly TRBD2 on 5 matching bases. CDR3 size: 12 residues. In germline, CDR1 is LGHNA, CDR2 YNFKEQ. The CDR3 loop is CASSQDREVRIF. The CDR3 DNA follows: TGTGCCAGCAGCCAAGATCGGGAAGTACGGATCTTC.

The chain links TRBV28 to TRBJ2-1, with D hard to call. CDR1 is MDHEN and CDR2 is SYDVKM in the germline V gene. The CDR3 runs 11 residues. Trimming cost V 3 bases and J 9 bases, with 6 bases left between them. The CDR3 loop is CASSFSIEQFF. The CDR3 region has the DNA TGTGCCAGCAGTTTTAGTATTGAGCAGTTCTTC.

V is TRBV19 and J is TRBJ1-2, with 12 bases that match TRBD1. The CDR3 spans 16 residues. In germline, CDR1 is LNHDA, CDR2 SQIVND (reference sequence). V was pared by 4 bases and J by 6 bases, with 9 bases of the junction left unmatched. Written as DNA, the CDR3 is TGTGCCAGTAGTACTCAGGGGACAGGGGGCATCAATGGCTACACCTTC. This sequence encodes CASSTQGTGGINGYTF.

The chain uses TRBV7-9 and TRBJ1-1, with no clear D. V lost 5 bases to trimming and J lost 1 base, with 11 bases between them. CDR1 is SEHNR and CDR2 is FQNEAQ in the germline V gene (reference sequence). The CDR3 contains 14 residues. This chain's CDR3 is CASSQAHENTEAFF. The CDR3 DNA reads as TGTGCCAGCAGCCAAGCACATGAGAACACTGAAGCTTTCTTT. The whole variable domain, filled in from reference TRBV7-9 and TRBJ1-1, reads DTGVSQNPRHKITKRGQNVTFRCDPISEHNRLYWYRQTLGQGPEFLTYFQNEAQLEKSRLLSDRFSAERPKGSFSTLEIQRTEQGDSAMYLCASSQAHENTEAFFGQGTRLTVV.

This chain uses TRBV6-5 with TRBJ1-1; D gene unclear. This CDR3 contains 13 residues. The ends were cut back, 7 bases at V and 1 base at J, with 10 bases in the middle. Germline V gives CDR1 MNHEY, CDR2 SVGAGI. As DNA, the CDR3 is TGTGCCAGCAAAGCATTGGAGAACACTGAAGCTTTCTTT. It translates to CASKALENTEAFF.

There are a few counts of this clone. The chain has TRBV5-1 and TRBJ1-6; 9 bases agree with TRBD1. Looked up from germline, CDR1 is SGHRS and CDR2 is YFSETQ. The CDR3 totals 15 residues. V shed 4 bases and J 11 bases; nucleotides not matched to a gene: 10. CDR3 sequence (DNA): TGCGCCAGCAGCCCGACCGGGACAGGGCTAGCACCCCTCCACTTT. Translated, it gives CASSPTGTGLAPLHF.

V is TRBV6-5 and J is TRBJ2-7, with D tentatively TRBD1 (6 bases). Per the germline V gene, CDR1 is MNHEY and CDR2 is SVGAGI. The CDR3 extends over 14 amino acids. V dropped 6 bases and J dropped 2 bases, with 14 bases sitting between them. In DNA form, the CDR3 reads TGTGCCAGCAGGACAGGACCAGGAACCTACGAGCAGTACTTC. It is translated as CASRTGPGTYEQYF.